A single sample is the source of the 14 T cell receptor beta chains below, sequenced in a study of CD8 T cells in ankylosing spondylitis. Study results and caveats: There was a TCR beta motif, made of several highly homologous variants, that appeared characteristic of ankylosing spondylitis blood.

A single record per CDR3 protein comes from TCRdb applying MiXCR to the 5' RACE reads. This table holds around 440,000 distinct CDR3 sequences, about a sixth found once. What these receptors recognize is not known. Sample: blood, either unsorted or a sorted T cell fraction (not recorded which). The receptors were gathered from a male donor with ankylosing spondylitis.

The chain links TRBV20-1 to TRBJ1-2; 10 nucleotides line up with TRBD1. Germline trimming cut 0 bases from V and 7 bases from J; bases unmatched to any gene: 8. The germline CDR1 and CDR2 sequences are DFQATT and SNEGSKA (reference sequence). This CDR3 has 15 residues. The CDR3 protein is CSAREGRQGAFGYTF. The CDR3 nucleotides are TGCAGTGCTAGAGAAGGAAGACAGGGGGCCTTTGGCTACACCTTC.

This clonotype was picked up many times. The rearrangement links TRBV6-6 to TRBJ2-1; D unclear. V was pared by 6 bases and J by 4 bases, with 10 bases between. The germline V gene encodes CDR1 MNHNY and CDR2 SVGAGI (reference sequence). There are 13 residues in the CDR3. The chain's CDR3 is CASSRDLYNEQFF. In nucleotides, the CDR3 is TGTGCCAGCAGCCGCGACCTATACAATGAGCAGTTCTTC.

This chain connects TRBV12-3 or TRBV12-4 to TRBJ1-6, with D uncertain. V lost 10 bases and J 8 bases, leaving 18 bases between the germline ends. The CDR3 contains 14 residues. CDR3 in amino acids: CATASRGGHSPLHF. The CDR3 coding sequence is TGTGCCACCGCCTCACGGGGAGGTCATTCACCCCTCCACTTT.

The V call is TRBV18, the J call TRBJ2-1; maybe TRBD2 (5 bases). CDR3 size: 14 residues. The germline gives CDR1 KGHSH, CDR2 LQKENI. V was cut by 3 bases and J by 6 bases, with 12 bases left in between. CDR3 sequence (DNA): TGTGCCAGCTCACCCACTAGGGCGGTCAATGAGCAGTTCTTC. As protein: CASSPTRAVNEQFF.

This clonotype came up a few times. This chain's CDR3 is CASSLWDTSTDTQYF. Written as DNA, the CDR3 is TGTGCCAGCAGTTTATGGGACACTAGCACAGATACGCAGTATTTT. The chain couples TRBV28 to TRBJ2-3; perhaps TRBD1 as D (5 bases). The CDR3 sequence is 15 residues long. Germline CDR1 and CDR2: MDHEN and SYDVKM. V lost 0 bases and J 0 bases, leaving 7 bases between the germline ends. The full variable domain, in which reference TRBV28 and TRBJ2-3 provide the parts outside the CDR3, is DVKVTQSSRYLVKRTGEKVFLECVQDMDHENMFWYRQDPGLGLRLIYFSYDVKMKEKGDIPEGYSVSREKKERFSLILESASTNQTSMYLCASSLWDTSTDTQYFGPGTRLTVL.

This clonotype was observed a handful of times. The chain carries TRBV6-5 and TRBJ2-7, with 12 bases matching TRBD2. CDR3 size: 15 residues. With V trimmed by 6 bases and J by 4 bases, 7 bases remained unmatched. Germline assignment: CDR1 MNHEY and CDR2 SVGAGI. CDR3 sequence (DNA): TGTGCCAGCAGCTCCTCCGGGACTAGCGGGTACGAGCAGTACTTC. This codes for CASSSSGTSGYEQYF.

The chain employs TRBV20-1 and TRBJ1-1; maybe TRBD1 (6 bases). Germline V gene sequence: CDR1 DFQATT, CDR2 SNEGSKA (reference sequence). This CDR3 contains 11 residues. CDR3 region: CSWDTNTEAFF. For the CDR3, the DNA is TGCAGCTGGGACACGAACACTGAAGCTTTCTTT.

There are a few counts of this clonotype. The chain combines TRBV20-1 with TRBJ2-3, with 10 bases lining up with TRBD2. CDR3 length: 16 residues. Germline CDR1 is DFQATT and CDR2 is SNEGSKA (reference sequence). Losses at the gene ends were 0 bases for V and 2 bases for J; bases not matched to a gene: 5. CDR3 sequence reads: CSARDLTSGVTDTQYF. CDR3 in DNA: TGCAGTGCTAGAGATCTTACTAGCGGGGTCACAGATACGCAGTATTTT.

This clonotype was seen at least ten times. V and J are TRBV6-1 and TRBJ2-3; possible D gene TRBD2, 6 bases. Germline V gene sequence: CDR1 MNHNS, CDR2 SASEGT. The CDR3 consists of 17 residues. V lost 6 bases and J lost 2, with 21 bases in between. The CDR3 loop is CASSPWEAVELTDTQYF. For the CDR3, the DNA is TGTGCCAGCAGCCCATGGGAGGCGGTGGAGCTCACAGATACGCAGTATTTT.

This clonotype has only a few counts. The rearrangement links TRBV5-6 to TRBJ2-7; the match to TRBD1 covers 7 bases. The germline V gene encodes CDR1 SGHDT and CDR2 YYEEEE. The trim removed 2 bases at V and 6 bases at J, leaving 5 bases unmatched. CDR3 length equals 13 residues. The CDR3 DNA reads as TGTGCCAGCAGCTTAAGGGGGCTGCTCGAGCAGTACTTC. Protein product: CASSLRGLLEQYF. Full variable domain (outside the CDR3, taken from reference TRBV5-6 and TRBJ2-7): DAGVTQSPTHLIKTRGQQVTLRCSPKSGHDTVSWYQQALGQGPQFIFQYYEEEERQRGNFPDRFSGHQFPNYSSELNVNALLLGDSALYLCASSLRGLLEQYFGPGTRLTVT.

This clonotype was seen more than once but under ten times. The chain couples TRBV29-1 to TRBJ2-1, with 8 bases identical to TRBD2. This CDR3 is 13 amino acids long. V shed 4 bases and J 4 bases; nucleotides not matched to a gene: 3. Germline V gene sequence: CDR1 SQVTM, CDR2 ANQGSEA. CDR3 DNA sequence: TGCAGCGTTGGAAGCGGGAGTTACAATGAGCAGTTCTTC. Its protein is CSVGSGSYNEQFF.

The chain joins TRBV6-5 to TRBJ1-3; D uncertain. This CDR3 is built from 14 residues. Germline values: CDR1 MNHEY, CDR2 SVGAGI. V was clipped by 4 bases and J by 1 base, with 8 bases between them. The CDR3, as DNA: TGTGCCAGCAGTTCGAGGCAGTCTGGAAACACCATATATTTT. It is translated as CASSSRQSGNTIYF.

This chain joins TRBV7-2 and TRBJ1-4; D gene unclear. The CDR3 consists of 16 residues. In germline, CDR1 is SGHTA, CDR2 FQGNSA. Trimming pared 4 bases from V and 5 bases from J, leaving 17 bases between. CDR3 sequence (DNA): TGTGCCAGCAGCTCCACGAGAGGTCGTACGAATGAAAAACTGTTTTTT. Its translation: CASSSTRGRTNEKLFF.

This clonotype was observed a few times. The chain is built from TRBV20-1 and TRBJ2-7; the match to TRBD1 covers 8 bases. V was clipped by 5 bases and J by 6 bases; unmatched bases: 9. The CDR3 consists of 13 residues. Germline-derived CDR1 and CDR2 are DFQATT and SNEGSKA (reference sequence). The CDR3 sequence: CSASLSTGGEQYF. DNA of the CDR3: TGCAGTGCTTCGCTAAGTACAGGGGGCGAGCAGTACTTC.